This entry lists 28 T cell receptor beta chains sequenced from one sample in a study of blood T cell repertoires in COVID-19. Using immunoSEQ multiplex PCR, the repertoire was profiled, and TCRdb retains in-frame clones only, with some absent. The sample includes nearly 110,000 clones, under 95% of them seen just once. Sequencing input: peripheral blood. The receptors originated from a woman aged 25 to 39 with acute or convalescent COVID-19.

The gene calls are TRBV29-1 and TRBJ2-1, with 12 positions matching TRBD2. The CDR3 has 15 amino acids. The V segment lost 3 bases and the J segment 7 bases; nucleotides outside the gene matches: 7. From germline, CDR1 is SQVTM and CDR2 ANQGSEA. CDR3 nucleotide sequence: TGCAGCGTTGAGCCCCGACTAGCGGGAGAGAATGAGCAGTTCTTC. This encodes CSVEPRLAGENEQFF.

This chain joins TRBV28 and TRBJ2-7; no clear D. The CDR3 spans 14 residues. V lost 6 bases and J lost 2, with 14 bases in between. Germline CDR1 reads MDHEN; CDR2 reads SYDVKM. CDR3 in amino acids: CASSKSDSPYEQYF. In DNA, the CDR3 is TGTGCCAGCAGCAAATCTGACTCTCCCTACGAGCAGTACTTC.

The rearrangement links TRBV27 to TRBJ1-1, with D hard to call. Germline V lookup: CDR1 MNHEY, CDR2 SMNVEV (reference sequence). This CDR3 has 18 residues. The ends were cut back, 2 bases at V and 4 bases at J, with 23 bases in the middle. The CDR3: CASSLLKSAAASGTEAFF. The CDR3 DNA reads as TGTGCCAGCAGTTTACTGAAATCAGCGGCTGCATCTGGCACTGAAGCTTTCTTT.

CDR3 sequence: CAWADRVGQPQHF. In DNA, the CDR3 is TGTGCCTGGGCTGACAGGGTGGGTCAGCCCCAGCATTTT. This chain joins TRBV30 and TRBJ1-5, with 7 bases fitting TRBD1. This CDR3 region has 13 residues. Germline V gives CDR1 GTSNPN, CDR2 SVGIG (reference sequence). J was trimmed by 6 bases and V by 5 bases; bases with no gene match: 7.

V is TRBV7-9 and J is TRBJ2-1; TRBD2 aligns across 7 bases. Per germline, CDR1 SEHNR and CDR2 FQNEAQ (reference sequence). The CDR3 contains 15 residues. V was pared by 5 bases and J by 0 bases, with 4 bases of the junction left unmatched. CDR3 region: CASSPGRSSYNEQFF. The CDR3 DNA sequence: TGTGCCAGCAGCCCCGGGAGGAGCTCCTACAATGAGCAGTTCTTC.

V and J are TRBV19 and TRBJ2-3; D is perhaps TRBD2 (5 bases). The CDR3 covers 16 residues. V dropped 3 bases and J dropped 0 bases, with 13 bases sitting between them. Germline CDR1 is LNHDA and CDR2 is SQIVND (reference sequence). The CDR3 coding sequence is TGTGCCAGTAGTATCACTAGGGTGACTAGCACAGATACGCAGTATTTT. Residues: CASSITRVTSTDTQYF.

The CDR3 nucleotides are TGTGCCAGCAGCAAAGCTGTTCCGGGACTAGCGGGAGTTTGCAATGAGCAGTTCTTC. It translates to CASSKAVPGLAGVCNEQFF. This chain links TRBV21-1 with TRBJ2-1; the table's D call, TRBD2, has no DNA check behind it. TRBV21-1 is a documented pseudogene. This CDR3 comprises 19 residues.

This CDR3 is CASSYRQSYGYTF. The CDR3 DNA reads as TGTGCCAGCAGCTATAGACAGTCCTATGGCTACACCTTC. The chain combines TRBV7-2 with TRBJ1-2, with a tentative D call TRBD1 (5 bases). Germline V gene lookup returns CDR1 SGHTA and CDR2 FQGNSA. The CDR3 is 13 residues long. Trimming left V 4 bases short and J 4 bases short, with 10 bases between.

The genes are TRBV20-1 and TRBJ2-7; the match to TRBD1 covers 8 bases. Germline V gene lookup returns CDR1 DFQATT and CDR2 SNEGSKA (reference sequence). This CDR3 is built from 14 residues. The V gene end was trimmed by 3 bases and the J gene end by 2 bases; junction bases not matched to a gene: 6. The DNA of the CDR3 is TGCAGTGCTAGTATTGGGACAGGAGCCTACGAGCAGTACTTC. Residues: CSASIGTGAYEQYF.

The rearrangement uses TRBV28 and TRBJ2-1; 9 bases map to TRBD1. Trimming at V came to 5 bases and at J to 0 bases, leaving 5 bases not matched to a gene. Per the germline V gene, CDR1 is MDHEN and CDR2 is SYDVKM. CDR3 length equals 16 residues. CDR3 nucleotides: TGTGCCAGCAGTCAGCCGGGACAGGGCTCCTACAATGAGCAGTTCTTC. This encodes CASSQPGQGSYNEQFF.

The CDR3 DNA sequence: TGTGCCAGCAGCTTGGCTCCTAGCGGGAGATTGGCCGGGGAGCTGTTTTTT. Protein sequence: CASSLAPSGRLAGELFF. This chain connects TRBV5-6 to TRBJ2-2; TRBD2 agrees at 10 bases. The CDR3 is 17 amino acids. Trimming cost V 0 bases and J 6 bases; bases outside gene matches: 8. Per the germline V gene, CDR1 is SGHDT and CDR2 is YYEEEE.

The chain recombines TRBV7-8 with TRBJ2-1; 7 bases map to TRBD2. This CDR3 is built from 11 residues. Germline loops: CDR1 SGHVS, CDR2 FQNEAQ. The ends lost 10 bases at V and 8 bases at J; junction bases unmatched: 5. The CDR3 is CAILRGDEQFF. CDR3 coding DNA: TGTGCCATCCTTCGGGGGGATGAGCAGTTCTTC.

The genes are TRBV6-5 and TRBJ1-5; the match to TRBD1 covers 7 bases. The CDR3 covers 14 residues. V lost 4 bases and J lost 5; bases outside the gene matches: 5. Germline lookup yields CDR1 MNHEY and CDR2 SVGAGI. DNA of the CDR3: TGTGCCAGCAGTTGGGGAACAGGGGATCAGCCCCAGCATTTT. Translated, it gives CASSWGTGDQPQHF.

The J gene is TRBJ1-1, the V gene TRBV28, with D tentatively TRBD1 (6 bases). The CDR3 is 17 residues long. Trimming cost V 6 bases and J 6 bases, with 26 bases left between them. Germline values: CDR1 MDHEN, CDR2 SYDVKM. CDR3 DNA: TGTGCCAGCAGAAACCAGCCCCCTGGGGGCGGTGGGTCTGAAGCTTTCTTT. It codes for CASRNQPPGGGGSEAFF.

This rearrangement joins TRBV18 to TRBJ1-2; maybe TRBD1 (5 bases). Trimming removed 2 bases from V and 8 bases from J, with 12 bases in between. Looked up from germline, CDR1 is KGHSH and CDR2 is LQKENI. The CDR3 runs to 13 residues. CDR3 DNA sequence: TGTGCCAGCTCACCAGGGGGGTCGTTCGGCTACACCTTC. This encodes CASSPGGSFGYTF.

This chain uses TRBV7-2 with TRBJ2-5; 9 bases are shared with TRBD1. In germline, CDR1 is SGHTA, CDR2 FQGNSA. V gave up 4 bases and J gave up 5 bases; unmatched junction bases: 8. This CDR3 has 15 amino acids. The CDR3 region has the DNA TGTGCCAGCAGCTCCTCCCGGACAGGGGTTGAGACCCAGTACTTC. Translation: CASSSSRTGVETQYF.

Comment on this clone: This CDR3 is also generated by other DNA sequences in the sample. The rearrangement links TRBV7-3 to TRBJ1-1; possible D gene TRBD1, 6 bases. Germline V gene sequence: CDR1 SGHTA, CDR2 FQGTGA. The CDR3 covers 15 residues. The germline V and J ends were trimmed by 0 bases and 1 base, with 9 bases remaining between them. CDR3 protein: CASSLTGRGNTEAFF. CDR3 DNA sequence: TGTGCCAGCAGCTTAACGGGCAGGGGGAACACTGAAGCTTTCTTT. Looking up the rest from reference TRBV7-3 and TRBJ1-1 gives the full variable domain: GAGVSQTPSNKVTEKGKYVELRCDPISGHTALYWYRQSLGQGPEFLIYFQGTGAADDSGLPNDRFFAVRPEGSVSTLKIQRTERGDSAVYLCASSLTGRGNTEAFFGQGTRLTVV.

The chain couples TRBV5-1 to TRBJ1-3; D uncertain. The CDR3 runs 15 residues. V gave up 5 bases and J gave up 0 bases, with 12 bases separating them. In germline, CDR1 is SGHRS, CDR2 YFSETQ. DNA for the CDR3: TGCGCCAGCAGACCCTACTTCTCCTCTGGAAACACCATATATTTT. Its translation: CASRPYFSSGNTIYF.

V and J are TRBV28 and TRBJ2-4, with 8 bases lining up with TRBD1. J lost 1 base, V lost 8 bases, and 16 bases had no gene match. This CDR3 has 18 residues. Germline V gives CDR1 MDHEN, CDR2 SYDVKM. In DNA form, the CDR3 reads TGTGCCAGCCCAACGGGACCCGGACAGGGTTTGGCCAAAAACATTCAGTACTTC. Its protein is CASPTGPGQGLAKNIQYF.

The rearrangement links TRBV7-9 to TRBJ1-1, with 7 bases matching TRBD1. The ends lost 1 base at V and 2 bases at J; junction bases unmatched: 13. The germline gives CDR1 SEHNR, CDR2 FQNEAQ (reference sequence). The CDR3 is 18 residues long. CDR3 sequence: CASSLVTASTGVNTEAFF. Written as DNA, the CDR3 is TGTGCCAGCAGCTTAGTAACCGCCTCTACAGGGGTAAACACTGAAGCTTTCTTT.

Here the CDR3 reads CASSPRRAGTGELFF. CDR3 bases: TGTGCCAGCAGTCCAAGGCGGGCAGGAACCGGGGAGCTGTTTTTT. J is TRBJ2-2 and V is TRBV6-5, with D possibly matching TRBD2 (5 bases). The ends were cut back, 5 bases at V and 5 bases at J, with 15 bases in the middle. The CDR3 loop spans 15 amino acids. Germline V lookup: CDR1 MNHEY, CDR2 SVGAGI.

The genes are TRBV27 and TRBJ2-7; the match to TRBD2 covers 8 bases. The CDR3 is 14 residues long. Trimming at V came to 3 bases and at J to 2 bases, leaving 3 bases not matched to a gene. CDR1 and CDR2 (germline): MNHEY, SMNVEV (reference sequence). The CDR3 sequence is CASSFRGLAYEQYF. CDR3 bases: TGTGCCAGCAGTTTTAGGGGACTAGCCTACGAGCAGTACTTC.

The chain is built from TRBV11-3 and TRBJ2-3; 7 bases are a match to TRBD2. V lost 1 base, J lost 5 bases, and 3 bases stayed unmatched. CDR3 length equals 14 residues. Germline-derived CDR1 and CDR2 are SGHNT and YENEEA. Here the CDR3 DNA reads TGTGCCAGCAGCTTAGCCTCGGGGGGAGATACGCAGTATTTT. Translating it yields CASSLASGGDTQYF.

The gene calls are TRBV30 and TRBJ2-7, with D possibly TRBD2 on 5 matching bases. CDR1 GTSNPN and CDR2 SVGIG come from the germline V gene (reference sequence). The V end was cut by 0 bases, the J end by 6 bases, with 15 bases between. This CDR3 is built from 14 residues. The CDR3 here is CAWSVLVGSGEQYF. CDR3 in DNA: TGTGCCTGGAGTGTACTAGTGGGGTCGGGCGAGCAGTACTTC.

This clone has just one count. The CDR3 loop is CASSSLQGVRSYEQYF. The CDR3 DNA reads as TGTGCCAGCAGCTCCCTACAGGGGGTCCGCTCCTACGAGCAGTACTTC. The gene calls are TRBV5-6 and TRBJ2-7; 8 bases are a match to TRBD1. The CDR3 sequence is 16 residues long. Unmatched junction bases numbered 8, after V lost 3 bases and J lost 0 bases. Germline assignment: CDR1 SGHDT and CDR2 YYEEEE.

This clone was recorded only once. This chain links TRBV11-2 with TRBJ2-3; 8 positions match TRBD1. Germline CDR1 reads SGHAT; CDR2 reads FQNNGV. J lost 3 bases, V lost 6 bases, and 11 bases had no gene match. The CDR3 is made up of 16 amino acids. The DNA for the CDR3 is TGTGCCAGCAGTAGAATCAGGGGGCGCGATACAGATACGCAGTATTTT. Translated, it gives CASSRIRGRDTDTQYF.

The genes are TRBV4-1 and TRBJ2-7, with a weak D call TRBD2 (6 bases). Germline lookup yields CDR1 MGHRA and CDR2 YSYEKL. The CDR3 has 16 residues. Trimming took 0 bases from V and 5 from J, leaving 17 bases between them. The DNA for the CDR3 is TGCGCCAGCAGCCAAGATTCGGGGGTCCTGAGAAACGAGCAGTACTTC. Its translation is CASSQDSGVLRNEQYF.

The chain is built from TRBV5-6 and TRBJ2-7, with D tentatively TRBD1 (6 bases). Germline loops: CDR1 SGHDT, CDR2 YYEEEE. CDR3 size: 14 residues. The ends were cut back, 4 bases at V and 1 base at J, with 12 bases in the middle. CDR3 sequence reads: CASSRDMGSYEQYF. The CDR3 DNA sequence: TGTGCCAGCAGCCGGGACATGGGGTCCTACGAGCAGTACTTC.